The TCR beta chain described here comes from a study of T-cell memory formation after mild COVID-19. Points from the study as a whole: Second-wave clones that peaked on day 37 lacked confirmed SARS-CoV-2 specificity.

There are a few counts of this clonotype. The antigen is undetermined. The CDR3 is 14 amino acids. CDR1 and CDR2 (germline): SEHNR, FQNEAQ (reference sequence). Trimming removed 8 bases at V and 2 bases at J, with 14 bases between. Constant-segment primers served in 5'RACE that generated TCR alpha and TCR beta cDNA libraries bearing sample barcodes and UMIs. One entry per CDR3 protein, called by TCRdb with MiXCR from the 5' RACE reads. The sample yields approximately 250,000 distinct CDR3 sequences, 16% seen once. This TCR derives from a man in his late teens or twenties who had mild COVID-19 (a few samples of this study predate the infection). Cell type and time point are not known. The source material was PBMCs or a T cell subset sorted from them (not recorded which). The V and J genes are TRBV7-9 and TRBJ2-3; no reliable D call. CDR3 protein: CASGVWSNTDTQYF. The CDR3 nucleotides are TGTGCCAGCGGGGTGTGGTCTAACACAGATACGCAGTATTTT.